These T cell receptor beta chains were read from a single sample in a study of TIL therapy for anti-PD-1-resistant metastatic lung cancer. Sequencing was performed with immunoSEQ multiplex PCR; in TCRdb, only in-frame clones are kept and a portion is missing. The repertoire holds about 100,000 clones, with around 71% as singletons. This specimen consisted of tumor tissue, obtained at baseline. All receptors come from a person between 25 and 79 years old with non-small cell lung cancer. The CDR3 runs from the conserved cysteine through the conserved F or W. The D gene is left open where the match is weak. For some rows the clone size is stated as once, few or many, or as a class when expanded; others skip it.

NA NA TRBJ2-3 TRBV10-1 CASSDRARDTQYF TGCGCCAGCAGTGATAGAGCCCGAGATACGCAGTATTTT
TRBD2 NA TRBJ2-5 TRBV5-1 CASSLGTSDSTQYF TGCGCCAGCAGCTTGGGGACTAGCGATTCGACCCAGTACTTC
TRBD2 once TRBJ2-3 TRBV7-9 CASSLVAGGPHTQYF TGTGCCAGCAGCTTAGTTGCGGGGGGGCCACATACGCAGTATTTT
TRBD2 few TRBJ2-7 TRBV7-9 CASSLGGSPYEQYF TGTGCCAGCAGCTTGGGAGGGTCCCCCTACGAGCAGTACTTC
NA NA TRBJ2-5 TRBV18 CASSPGSETQYF TGTGCCAGCTCACCGGGGTCTGAGACCCAGTACTTC
NA NA TRBJ1-1 TRBV29-1 CSALRDTYTEAFF TGCAGCGCCCTTCGAGACACCTACACTGAAGCTTTCTTT
NA NA TRBJ2-6 TRBV7-3 CASSPRRVSGANVLTF TGTGCCAGCAGCCCTCGACGAGTCTCTGGGGCCAACGTCCTGACTTTC
NA NA TRBJ2-1 TRBV12-3/TRBV12-4 CASKLGQEQFF TGTGCCAGCAAACTCGGACAGGAGCAGTTCTTC
TRBD1 NA TRBJ2-4 TRBV28 CASRTGGEKNIQYF TGTGCCAGCAGAACAGGGGGAGAAAAAAACATTCAGTACTTC
NA once TRBJ1-1 TRBV9 CASSANAGRTEAFF TGTGCCAGCAGCGCAAACGCCGGAAGGACTGAAGCTTTCTTT
NA NA TRBJ1-5 TRBV3-1/TRBV3-2 CASSQDLGQPQHF TGTGCCAGCAGCCAAGATCTGGGTCAGCCCCAGCATTTT
NA once TRBJ1-2 TRBV27 CASSIGGGYGYTF TGTGCCAGCAGTATCGGGGGAGGCTATGGCTACACCTTC
NA NA TRBJ1-2 TRBV2 CAITTGSNYGYTF TGTGCCATTACTACAGGATCCAACTATGGCTACACCTTC
NA NA TRBJ2-2 TRBV7-9 CATSRSSGELFF TGTGCCACCTCGCGGAGTTCCGGGGAGCTGTTTTTT
TRBD2 NA TRBJ2-1 TRBV5-6 CASSLRLGLAGYNEQFF TGTGCCAGCAGCTTGCGTTTGGGACTAGCGGGGTACAATGAGCAGTTCTTC
NA few TRBJ2-2 TRBV6-1 CASSEQGSVEELFF TGTGCCAGCAGTGAACAGGGGTCAGTGGAGGAGCTGTTTTTT
NA NA TRBJ2-1 TRBV7-6 CASSFDESDEQFF TGTGCCAGCAGCTTTGATGAGAGCGATGAGCAGTTCTTC
TRBD2 NA TRBJ2-1 TRBV15 CATTPRGGLYYNEQFF TGTGCCACTACTCCACGGGGGGGACTATACTACAATGAGCAGTTCTTC
NA few TRBJ2-7 TRBV24-1 CATSDRGYEQYF TGTGCCACCAGTGACAGGGGCTACGAGCAGTACTTC